Presented here are 27 T cell receptor beta chains from one specimen sequenced in a study of identifying expanded T cells in peripheral blood (dated by TCRdb to the late 2010s). Library preparation employed the immunoSEQ multiplex PCR assay. As stored in TCRdb, this immuneACCESS dataset retains in-frame rearrangements with V and J assigned. A fraction of the clones does not appear; measured against another copy, unresolved V genes explain less than half of the discrepancy, and the remainder lacks a known reason. The table for this sample lists 85,000 to 120,000 clones; 88% of them were counted only once. 13% to 15% of the sample is held by the ten biggest clonotypes. Input material: blood. These receptors came from a person aged 18 to 75 in good health.

This CDR3 is CASSDQAGGPGSEQFF. The CDR3 nucleotides read TGTGCCAGCAGTGATCAAGCGGGAGGGCCCGGAAGTGAGCAGTTCTTC. The V call is TRBV25-1, the J call TRBJ2-1; 10 bases line up with TRBD2. In germline, CDR1 is MGHDK, CDR2 SYGVNS. This CDR3 contains 16 residues. The trim removed 3 bases at V and 9 bases at J, leaving 11 bases unmatched.

Here the CDR3 DNA reads TGTGCCAGCTCACCCAGGGGCCCGGACGAGCAGTACTTC. This encodes CASSPRGPDEQYF. The chain carries TRBV18 and TRBJ2-7, with D perhaps TRBD1 (6 bases). The V end lost 3 bases, the J end lost 5 bases, and 11 bases lay between the germline ends. From germline, CDR1 is KGHSH and CDR2 LQKENI. CDR3 length: 13 amino acids. Drawing the rest from reference TRBV18 and TRBJ2-7, the complete variable domain is NAGVMQNPRHLVRRRGQEARLRCSPMKGHSHVYWYRQLPEEGLKFMVYLQKENIIDESGMPKERFSAEFPKEGPSILRIQQVVRGDSAAYFCASSPRGPDEQYFGPGTRLTVT.

This sequence joins TRBV12-5 and TRBJ1-1; 9 bases fit TRBD1. The germline CDR1 and CDR2 sequences are LGHNT and FRNRAP. J lost 10 bases, V lost 7 bases, and 7 bases had no gene match. CDR3 length: 12 residues. CDR3 DNA sequence: TGTGCTAGTGTCATTGACAGGGGGAGAGCTTTCTTT. Amino acid sequence: CASVIDRGRAFF.

This chain uses TRBV18 with TRBJ2-7, with D uncertain. Per germline, CDR1 KGHSH and CDR2 LQKENI. The CDR3 spans 11 residues. Trimming cost V 3 bases and J 4 bases, with 4 bases left between them. CDR3 sequence reads: CASSPKYEQYF. The CDR3 DNA reads TGTGCCAGCTCACCCAAATACGAGCAGTACTTC.

Notes on this clone: One junction end does not reproduce the germline sequence, and a read error may be involved. The chain is built from TRBV7-9 and TRBJ1-4; 9 bases are a match to TRBD1. CDR3 length equals 15 residues. CDR1 SEHNR and CDR2 FQNEAQ come from the germline V gene (reference sequence). The CDR3 spells CASSIAGQGGEKLFF. Here the CDR3 DNA reads TGTGCCAGCAGCATAGCGGGACAGGGCGGTGAAAAACTGTTTTTT.

This chain joins TRBV12-5 and TRBJ2-3, with D uncertain. Germline-derived CDR1 and CDR2 are LGHNT and FRNRAP. CDR3 length: 17 residues. V lost 2 bases to trimming and J lost 0 bases, with 15 bases between them. Written as DNA, the CDR3 is TGTGCTAGTGGTTTGCAGGCGAAGACACCTAGCACAGATACGCAGTATTTT. This translates into CASGLQAKTPSTDTQYF.

The V and J genes are TRBV18 and TRBJ2-3; D call uncertain. V was shortened by 5 bases and J by 2 bases, with 5 bases between the two germline ends. Germline CDR1 KGHSH, CDR2 LQKENI. The CDR3 has 12 amino acids. The CDR3 here is CASSAFTDTQYF. CDR3 coding DNA: TGTGCCAGCTCAGCCTTCACAGATACGCAGTATTTT.

The chain recombines TRBV7-2 with TRBJ2-7; 7 nucleotides agree with TRBD1. Germline V gene data show CDR1 as SGHTA and CDR2 as FQGNSA. CDR3 length equals 14 residues. After removal of 5 bases from V and 4 bases from J, the junction contained 8 bases not matched to a gene. The CDR3 sequence is CASSNAGTEYEQYF. The CDR3, as DNA: TGTGCCAGCAGCAATGCCGGGACAGAATACGAGCAGTACTTC. Supplemented by reference TRBV7-2 and TRBJ2-7, the full variable domain reads GAGVSQSPSNKVTEKGKDVELRCDPISGHTALYWYRQSLGQGLEFLIYFQGNSAPDKSGLPSDRFSAERTGGSVSTLTIQRTQQEDSAVYLCASSNAGTEYEQYFGPGTRLTVT.

The rearrangement uses TRBV10-3 and TRBJ2-5; the match to TRBD1 covers 7 bases. V shed 0 bases and J 5 bases; nucleotides not matched to a gene: 9. Germline V gene sequence: CDR1 ENHRY, CDR2 SYGVKD. The CDR3 totals 16 residues. CDR3 DNA sequence: TGTGCCATCAGTGAGTCGGACAGGAGGTTAGGGGAGACCCAGTACTTC. Translating it yields CAISESDRRLGETQYF.

This sequence joins TRBV7-9 and TRBJ1-2; D gene ambiguous. Germline V gene sequence: CDR1 SEHNR, CDR2 FQNEAQ (reference sequence). The CDR3 spans 11 residues. V was cut by 5 bases and J by 6 bases, with 7 bases left in between. The CDR3 DNA reads as TGTGCCAGCAGCGAAACAGATGGCTACACCTTC. Its protein is CASSETDGYTF.

The V gene is TRBV28, the J gene TRBJ1-2; a possible D gene is TRBD1 (6 bases). This CDR3 contains 16 residues. With 4 bases removed from V and 0 bases from J, the gap between germline ends came to 15 bases. CDR1 and CDR2 (germline): MDHEN, SYDVKM. Here the CDR3 DNA reads TGTGCCAGCAGTTCGGACAGCCCAACGACTAACTATGGCTACACCTTC. Its protein product is CASSSDSPTTNYGYTF.

The V gene is TRBV29-1, the J gene TRBJ1-2; 10 bases are shared with TRBD1. Per germline, CDR1 SQVTM and CDR2 ANQGSEA. The CDR3 spans 13 residues. The J segment lost 6 bases and the V segment lost 8 bases, leaving 9 bases of the junction unmatched. This CDR3 reads CSSRQGAWDGYTF. The CDR3 coding sequence is TGCAGCTCGCGACAGGGGGCATGGGATGGCTACACCTTC. Filled out from reference TRBV29-1 and TRBJ1-2, the complete variable domain reads SAVISQKPSRDICQRGTSLTIQCQVDSQVTMMFWYRQQPGQSLTLIATANQGSEATYESGFVIDKFPISRPNLTFSTLTVSNMSPEDSSIYLCSSRQGAWDGYTFGSGTRLTVV.

The chain links TRBV6-5 to TRBJ1-5, with TRBD1 matching over 7 bases. With V trimmed by 4 bases and J by 0 bases, 3 bases remained unmatched. CDR3 length: 15 amino acids. Germline values: CDR1 MNHEY, CDR2 SVGAGI. CDR3: CASSLQGNSNQPQHF. CDR3 DNA sequence: TGTGCCAGCAGTTTACAGGGGAATAGCAATCAGCCCCAGCATTTT.

This chain connects TRBV2 to TRBJ2-5; D unresolved. The CDR3 is 11 amino acids. The germline gives CDR1 SNHLY, CDR2 FYNNEI. The V end lost 5 bases, the J end lost 3 bases, and 4 bases lay between the germline ends. DNA for the CDR3: TGTGCCAGCAGTCTAGAAGAGACCCAGTACTTC. It codes for CASSLEETQYF.

The rearrangement links TRBV18 to TRBJ1-5; 7 bases agree with TRBD1. Germline CDR1 KGHSH, CDR2 LQKENI. The junction had 6 bases not matched to a gene; V was cut back by 3 bases and J by 7 bases. The CDR3 contains 14 residues. The CDR3 reads CASSPRQGGQPQHF. CDR3 DNA sequence: TGTGCCAGCTCACCCCGACAGGGTGGACAGCCCCAGCATTTT. Full variable domain (outside the CDR3, taken from reference TRBV18 and TRBJ1-5): NAGVMQNPRHLVRRRGQEARLRCSPMKGHSHVYWYRQLPEEGLKFMVYLQKENIIDESGMPKERFSAEFPKEGPSILRIQQVVRGDSAAYFCASSPRQGGQPQHFGDGTRLSIL.

Only one count was recorded for this clone. In DNA, the CDR3 is TGTGCCAGCAGTTTACGGGGAGGGGTCGGGAGCACTGAAGCTTTCTTT. Protein sequence: CASSLRGGVGSTEAFF. This sequence joins TRBV27 and TRBJ1-1; TRBD1 might be the D (5 bases). V was pared by 2 bases and J by 4 bases, with 17 bases between. The germline gives CDR1 MNHEY, CDR2 SMNVEV (reference sequence). The CDR3 has 16 residues.

V and J are TRBV28 and TRBJ2-5; 9 bases agree with TRBD1. Germline CDR1 MDHEN, CDR2 SYDVKM. Trimming removed 6 bases from V and 5 bases from J; junction bases left unmatched: 7. The CDR3 is 14 amino acids. The CDR3 nucleotides are TGTGCCAGCAGCCAACAGGGGGCGGACGAGACCCAGTACTTC. Encoded protein: CASSQQGADETQYF.

The rearrangement joins TRBV7-2 to TRBJ2-7, with 7 positions matching TRBD1. The V and J ends lost 3 bases and 1 base, in that order; junction bases with no gene match: 3. The CDR3 contains 14 residues. Germline V gene lookup returns CDR1 SGHTA and CDR2 FQGNSA. The CDR3 loop is CASSFRDSSYEQYF. CDR3 DNA: TGTGCCAGCAGCTTCCGGGACAGTTCCTACGAGCAGTACTTC.

In its sample, this clone was seen once. The V call is TRBV10-3, the J call TRBJ2-7; 7 nucleotides match TRBD1. The V segment lost 6 bases and the J segment 2 bases; nucleotides outside the gene matches: 7. The germline V gene encodes CDR1 ENHRY and CDR2 SYGVKD. The CDR3 length is 14 residues. As DNA, the CDR3 is TGTGCCATCAGCGGGACAGTGGCCCCCTACGAGCAGTACTTC. Protein product: CAISGTVAPYEQYF.

The rearrangement links TRBV4-3 to TRBJ2-3; 7 bases fit TRBD2. The CDR3 contains 15 residues. The V gene end was trimmed by 3 bases and the J gene end by 4 bases; junction bases not matched to a gene: 7. Germline V CDR1 and CDR2: LGHNA, YSLEER. Written as DNA, the CDR3 is TGCGCCAGCAGCCAGGTAGCGGGCCGGGCAGATACGCAGTATTTT. Amino acids: CASSQVAGRADTQYF.

V gene TRBV7-2 combines with J gene TRBJ2-7, with TRBD1 matching over 8 bases. The CDR3 is 14 residues long. CDR1 and CDR2 from the germline V gene are SGHTA and FQGNSA. The V segment lost 8 bases and the J segment 4 bases; nucleotides outside the gene matches: 10. Here the CDR3 reads CASGPQTGDYEQYF. The CDR3 DNA sequence: TGTGCCAGCGGGCCCCAGACAGGGGATTACGAGCAGTACTTC.

This chain uses TRBV7-6 with TRBJ2-1; a weak D match, TRBD2 (7 bases). The CDR3 covers 18 residues. Germline V gene sequence: CDR1 SGHVS, CDR2 FNYEAQ. Trimming took off 5 bases at V and 0 bases at J, with 20 bases between the two ends. As DNA, the CDR3 is TGTGCCAGCAGCCCCAGCCGGGGGGCAGCTTACTCCTACAATGAGCAGTTCTTC. Its translation is CASSPSRGAAYSYNEQFF.

This clone was detected ten times or more. The J gene is TRBJ2-3, the V gene TRBV2, with TRBD1 matching over 9 bases. The V segment lost 6 bases and the J segment 5 bases; nucleotides outside the gene matches: 9. From germline, CDR1 is SNHLY and CDR2 FYNNEI. The CDR3 covers 15 residues. In nucleotides, the CDR3 is TGTGCCAGCAGGGCACAGGGGGCGGAGGGAGATACGCAGTATTTT. Its translation: CASRAQGAEGDTQYF.

Only a few counts were recorded for this clone. J is TRBJ1-2 and V is TRBV5-1, with D unclear. The CDR3 extends over 12 amino acids. The V gene's germline CDR1 is SGHRS and CDR2 YFSETQ. V shed 1 base and J shed 3 bases, with 4 bases lying between them. For the CDR3, the DNA is TGCGCCAGCAGCTTGAAGGACTATGGCTACACCTTC. It translates to CASSLKDYGYTF.

The CDR3: CASSPSEYRQGRARSYEQYF. CDR3 nucleotides: TGCGCCAGCAGTCCCTCCGAATACCGACAGGGTAGGGCAAGATCCTACGAGCAGTACTTC. The rearrangement joins TRBV23-1 to TRBJ2-7; the match to TRBD1 covers 7 bases. TRBV23-1 is flagged as an ORF with uncertain function. The junction had 22 bases not matched to a gene; V was cut back by 4 bases and J by 1 base. The length of the CDR3 is 20 residues.

This chain links TRBV7-9 with TRBJ2-2, with D unclear. The CDR3 covers 18 residues. CDR1 and CDR2 from the germline V gene are SEHNR and FQNEAQ (reference sequence). The V end lost 4 bases, the J end lost 3 bases, and 21 bases lay between the germline ends. The CDR3: CASSSGPSRSEHTGELFF. DNA for the CDR3: TGTGCCAGCAGCTCAGGACCGTCCCGGTCGGAGCACACCGGGGAGCTGTTTTTT.

This chain links TRBV5-1 with TRBJ1-5, with 7 bases that match TRBD1. Germline V gives CDR1 SGHRS, CDR2 YFSETQ. The CDR3 is 14 amino acids. Trimming removed 0 bases from V and 7 bases from J; junction bases left unmatched: 4. The CDR3 DNA is TGCGCCAGCAGCTTGGAGGGGGCAAAGCAGCCCCAGCATTTT. Protein product: CASSLEGAKQPQHF.